This TCR beta chain emerged from a study of T cell repertoires and Cas9 in healthy adults. About the research overall: Characterization of SpCas9-reactive CD4 and CD8 T cells covered multi-effector potency, cytotoxicity and lineage. Findings and caveats of the study: In vitro, SpCas9-reactive Tregs were reported to curb effector T cell proliferation and function.

Concerning this clone itself: The target antigen is unknown.

This CDR3 is 17 amino acids long. Between the trimmed V and J ends, which lost 5 bases and 6 bases, there was a span of 25 bases. CDR1 is MNHEY, CDR2 SMNVEV, per germline (reference sequence). TCRdb's table, derived via immunoSEQ multiplex PCR, lists solely in-frame clones and lacks some. The sample has tens of thousands of clones, under 95% seen once. This chain joins TRBV27 and TRBJ1-2, with D maybe TRBD1 (5 bases). The TCR was taken from a human donor in good health. Sample: CD4+ effector T cells (CD127+, CD25-, CD137-, CD154-) from PBMCs; culture status not recorded. The CDR3 region has the DNA TGTGCCAGCAGTCCCATAGTGCTTTCTCAGACGACAGATGGCTACACCTTC. Protein product: CASSPIVLSQTTDGYTF.